This TCR beta chain is from a study of cytomegalovirus exposure and HLA in healthy donors. CDR1 is SGHRS, CDR2 YFSETQ, per germline. Deletions cut 3 bases from V and 2 bases from J, with 11 bases between. The CDR3 has 14 residues. The PCR was carried out with 60 Vbeta primers and 13 Jbeta primers. Method: immunoSEQ multiplex PCR; TCRdb's copy keeps in-frame clones and lacks some. This sample has 170,000 or so clones, with around 80% found just once. This clone was detected once. The sample was PBMCs. This clonotype was sampled from a young man in good health and CMV-seronegative. The rearrangement joins TRBV5-1 to TRBJ2-5; weak D call: TRBD1 (5 bases). CDR3 residues: CASSSDRIQETQYF. In nucleotides, the CDR3 is TGCGCCAGCAGCTCCGACAGAATACAAGAGACCCAGTACTTC.